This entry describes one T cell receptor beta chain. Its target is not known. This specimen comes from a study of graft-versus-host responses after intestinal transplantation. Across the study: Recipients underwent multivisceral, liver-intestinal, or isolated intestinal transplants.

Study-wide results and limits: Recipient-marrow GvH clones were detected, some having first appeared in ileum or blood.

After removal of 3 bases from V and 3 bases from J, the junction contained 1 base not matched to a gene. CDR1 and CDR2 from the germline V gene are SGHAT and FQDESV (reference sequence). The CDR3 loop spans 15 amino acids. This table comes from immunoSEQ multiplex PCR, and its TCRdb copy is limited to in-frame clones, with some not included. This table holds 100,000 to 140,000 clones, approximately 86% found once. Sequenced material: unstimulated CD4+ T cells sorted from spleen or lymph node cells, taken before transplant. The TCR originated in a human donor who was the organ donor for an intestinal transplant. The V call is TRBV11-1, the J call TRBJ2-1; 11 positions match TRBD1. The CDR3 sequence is CASSLGQGVYNEQFF. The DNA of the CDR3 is TGTGCCAGCAGCTTGGGACAGGGGGTCTACAATGAGCAGTTCTTC. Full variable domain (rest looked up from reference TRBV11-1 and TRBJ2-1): EAEVAQSPRYKITEKSQAVAFWCDPISGHATLYWYRQILGQGPELLVQFQDESVVDDSQLPKDRFSAERLKGVDSTLKIQPAELGDSAMYLCASSLGQGVYNEQFFGPGTRLTVL.